The rows below give T cell receptor beta chains drawn from one sample of a study of T cells in Graves' hyperthyroidism and ophthalmopathy. Each CDR3 protein gets one entry after TCRdb re-called the multiplex PCR reads with MiXCR. The data contain about 500,000 distinct CDR3 sequences, about 15% of them singletons. Sequenced material: blood. These receptors were obtained from a woman in her thirties with Graves' ophthalmopathy. Both conserved end residues are trimmed from each CDR3.

V: TRBV7-8
length: 15
CDR3: ASSLSIVGSAGNTIY

V: TRBV7-9
length: 13
CDR3: ASSPVQGANTEAF

V: TRBV10-2
length: 12
CDR3: ASSELHSPYGYT

V: TRBV14
length: 12
CDR3: ASSQIQGFTEAF

V: TRBV4-2
length: 11
CDR3: ASSSGYQETQY

V: TRBV4-3
length: 13
CDR3: ASSQDRTSGGMEF

V: TRBV6-4
length: 14
CDR3: ASRDSSGRGTDTQY

V: TRBV30
length: 15
CDR3: AWTGTSSLSSYNEQF

V: TRBV10-3
length: 13
CDR3: AISESLGLARELF

V: TRBV6-2/TRBV6-3
length: 13
CDR3: ASSYEPTGSDEQF

V: TRBV9
length: 13
CDR3: ASRAGTGINTEAF

V: TRBV7-8
length: 11
CDR3: ASSLVITQPQH

V: TRBV25-1
length: 9
CDR3: ASSEITEAF

V: TRBV6-1
length: 11
CDR3: AAGKGMNTEAF

V: TRBV27
length: 12
CDR3: ASSSIGNSYEQY

V: TRBV6-1
length: 12
CDR3: ASSPRDIPYEQY